Below are 28 T cell receptor beta chains sequenced from a single sample in a study of cytomegalovirus exposure and HLA in healthy donors. Both 60 Vbeta primers and 13 Jbeta primers went into the PCR. This table comes from immunoSEQ multiplex PCR, and its TCRdb copy is limited to in-frame clones, with some not included. Here the sample spans under 150,000 clones, roughly 65% being singletons. Source material: PBMCs. The receptors derive from a man between 60 and 75 years old in good health and CMV-seronegative.

This clone showed up just a few times. V is TRBV7-9 and J is TRBJ2-7, with D perhaps matching TRBD2 (5 bases). In germline, CDR1 is SEHNR, CDR2 FQNEAQ (reference sequence). Trimming left V 6 bases short and J 0 bases short, with 15 bases between. The CDR3 has 15 residues. CDR3 coding DNA: TGTGCCAGCAGACCGGACTTAGAGAGCTCCTACGAGCAGTACTTC. Translation gives CASRPDLESSYEQYF.

The chain carries TRBV19 and TRBJ1-1; possible D gene TRBD1, 5 bases. CDR3 length equals 13 residues. Trimming left V 3 bases short and J 6 bases short, with 11 bases between. The germline CDR1 and CDR2 sequences are LNHDA and SQIVND (reference sequence). The CDR3 loop is CASSIPDTPEAFF. Written as DNA, the CDR3 is TGTGCCAGTAGTATTCCGGACACTCCTGAAGCTTTCTTT.

J is TRBJ2-5 and V is TRBV10-3; 9 positions match TRBD2. CDR3 length equals 13 residues. CDR1 ENHRY and CDR2 SYGVKD come from the germline V gene. V shed 9 bases, J shed 0 bases, and the junction held 2 bases outside the gene matches. The CDR3 is CAISGGNQETQYF. In DNA, the CDR3 is TGTGCCATTAGCGGGGGCAACCAAGAGACCCAGTACTTC.

V is TRBV30 and J is TRBJ1-5; TRBD1 is a possible D gene (6 bases). The CDR3 loop spans 15 amino acids. CDR1 and CDR2 from the germline V gene are GTSNPN and SVGIG (reference sequence). V was cut by 0 bases and J by 6 bases, with 15 bases left in between. This CDR3 is CAWSVRQDPGQPQHF. The CDR3 nucleotides are TGTGCCTGGAGTGTACGACAGGATCCCGGTCAGCCCCAGCATTTT.

The chain carries TRBV25-1 and TRBJ2-2, with 9 bases lining up with TRBD2. The CDR3 contains 15 residues. V lost 4 bases, J lost 7 bases, and 7 bases stayed unmatched. Per germline, CDR1 MGHDK and CDR2 SYGVNS. As DNA, the CDR3 is TGTGCCAGCAGTGCCCTAGCGGGATCTGACGGGGAGCTGTTTTTT. Its protein is CASSALAGSDGELFF.

The chain combines TRBV18 with TRBJ1-5; tentative D call: TRBD1 (6 bases). Per the germline V gene, CDR1 is KGHSH and CDR2 is LQKENI. The length of the CDR3 is 16 residues. The V and J ends lost 3 bases and 0 bases respectively, with 12 bases between them. The CDR3 nucleotides read TGTGCCAGCTCACCGACAGGAGAAGATAGCAATCAGCCCCAGCATTTT. Its protein is CASSPTGEDSNQPQHF.

In its sample, this clone was seen a few times. This chain uses TRBV7-9 with TRBJ2-1; 11 bases agree with TRBD2. CDR1 is SEHNR and CDR2 is FQNEAQ in the germline V gene (reference sequence). The CDR3 is made up of 15 amino acids. V lost 5 bases, J lost 6 bases, and 6 bases stayed unmatched. CDR3 amino acids: CASSPLAGGVNEQFF. The CDR3 DNA sequence: TGTGCCAGCAGCCCTCTAGCGGGAGGAGTCAATGAGCAGTTCTTC.

This sequence joins TRBV19 and TRBJ1-5, with D perhaps matching TRBD1 (6 bases). Trimming shortened V by 7 bases and J by 5 bases, and 21 bases separated the two germline ends. The CDR3 has 16 residues. The germline V gene has CDR1 LNHDA and CDR2 SQIVND (reference sequence). The DNA of the CDR3 is TGTGCCAGTATAAAGACGCGGGGGCAACGCGATCAGCCCCAGCATTTT. Residues: CASIKTRGQRDQPQHF.

For the CDR3, the DNA is TGTGCCAGCAGGCCAGGCGACGTCTACGAGCAGTACTTC. Its protein is CASRPGDVYEQYF. V and J are TRBV6-5 and TRBJ2-7, with no clear D. Germline CDR1 reads MNHEY; CDR2 reads SVGAGI. V dropped 6 bases and J dropped 3 bases, with 12 bases sitting between them. This CDR3 contains 13 residues.

Of note for this clone: An end of the junction differs from the germline gene, which may be a read error. The V gene is TRBV18, the J gene TRBJ2-1; TRBD2 aligns across 13 bases. This CDR3 comprises 15 residues. Germline V CDR1 and CDR2: KGHSH, LQKENI. The chain's CDR3 is CASSPLAGGHNEQFF. In nucleotides, the CDR3 is TGTGCCAGCTCCCCACTAGCGGGGGGGCACAATGAGCAGTTCTTC.

The CDR3 sequence is CASSPGQVTYEQYF. CDR3 in DNA: TGTGCCAGCAGCCCGGGACAGGTGACCTACGAGCAGTACTTC. V gene TRBV27 combines with J gene TRBJ2-7; TRBD1 agrees at 8 bases. In germline, CDR1 is MNHEY, CDR2 SMNVEV (reference sequence). V lost 6 bases and J lost 2; bases outside the gene matches: 6. The CDR3 has 14 amino acids.

This clone has only one observation. The chain recombines TRBV11-1 with TRBJ2-7, with D possibly being TRBD1 (5 bases). The V and J ends lost 0 bases and 0 bases respectively, with 18 bases between them. Germline CDR1 SGHAT, CDR2 FQDESV (reference sequence). The CDR3 covers 18 residues. CDR3 loop: CASSLARTPARGSYEQYF. The CDR3, as DNA: TGTGCCAGCAGCTTAGCGAGAACTCCGGCTAGGGGCTCCTACGAGCAGTACTTC.

The chain links TRBV28 to TRBJ2-1; TRBD1 agrees at 7 bases. Germline V gene data show CDR1 as MDHEN and CDR2 as SYDVKM. Trimming removed 4 bases from V and 6 bases from J; junction bases left unmatched: 9. The CDR3 length is 15 residues. CDR3 sequence (DNA): TGTGCCAGCAGTTCTCTCAGAAGACAGGGCAATGAGCAGTTCTTC. Its translation: CASSSLRRQGNEQFF.

J is TRBJ2-3 and V is TRBV18; 13 nucleotides line up with TRBD2. The V segment lost 5 bases and the J segment 6 bases; nucleotides outside the gene matches: 11. The CDR3 covers 17 residues. Germline CDR1 is KGHSH and CDR2 is LQKENI. The CDR3 loop is CASSSVTSGRTRDTQYF. The CDR3 DNA follows: TGTGCCAGCTCATCAGTGACTAGCGGGAGGACCCGTGATACGCAGTATTTT.

The rearrangement links TRBV9 to TRBJ1-4; possibly TRBD1 for D (5 bases). Germline V gene lookup returns CDR1 SGDLS and CDR2 YYNGEE. V was clipped by 0 bases and J by 7 bases, with 13 bases between them. The CDR3 has 15 amino acids. CDR3 bases: TGTGCCAGCAGCGTAGTCCCAGGGCTGGGTGAAAAACTGTTTTTT. Encoded protein: CASSVVPGLGEKLFF.

V gene TRBV7-2 combines with J gene TRBJ2-7, with D perhaps TRBD1 (5 bases). Germline CDR1 and CDR2: SGHTA and FQGNSA. This CDR3 has 15 amino acids. V was shortened by 6 bases and J by 4 bases, with 19 bases between the two germline ends. The CDR3 here is CASSLQLGARYEQYF. Here the CDR3 DNA reads TGTGCCAGCAGTCTCCAGCTAGGGGCGAGATACGAGCAGTACTTC.

The chain is built from TRBV7-6 and TRBJ2-7; 10 nucleotides match TRBD2. The CDR3 covers 16 residues. Germline V gives CDR1 SGHVS, CDR2 FNYEAQ. V trimming: 4 bases; J trimming: 3 bases; junction bases outside the gene matches: 9. This CDR3 is CASSSWRTSGHYEQYF. CDR3 sequence (DNA): TGTGCCAGCAGCTCATGGAGGACTAGCGGTCACTACGAGCAGTACTTC.

This clone was seen a handful of times. The V and J genes are TRBV5-1 and TRBJ2-3, with 9 nucleotides matching TRBD1. CDR3 size: 18 residues. V lost 2 bases and J lost 0; bases outside the gene matches: 10. Germline V CDR1 and CDR2: SGHRS, YFSETQ. The CDR3 sequence: CASSFQPTGGLSTDTQYF. The CDR3 bases are TGCGCCAGCAGCTTTCAGCCGACAGGGGGACTTAGCACAGATACGCAGTATTTT. Variable domain in full (rest from reference TRBV5-1 and TRBJ2-3): KAGVTQTPRYLIKTRGQQVTLSCSPISGHRSVSWYQQTPGQGLQFLFEYFSETQRNKGNFPGRFSGRQFSNSRSEMNVSTLELGDSALYLCASSFQPTGGLSTDTQYFGPGTRLTVL.

The V call is TRBV27, the J call TRBJ1-5, with 9 bases matching TRBD1. With V trimmed by 5 bases and J by 4 bases, 9 bases remained unmatched. The CDR3 is 16 amino acids. Germline lookup yields CDR1 MNHEY and CDR2 SMNVEV (reference sequence). CDR3 protein: CASSHNVGTGNQPQHF. DNA for the CDR3: TGTGCCAGCAGTCACAACGTCGGGACAGGGAATCAGCCCCAGCATTTT.

This chain links TRBV5-5 with TRBJ1-2; weak D call: TRBD1 (6 bases). V was clipped by 5 bases and J by 8 bases, with 16 bases between them. In germline, CDR1 is SGHKS, CDR2 YYEKEE (reference sequence). CDR3 length: 13 residues. The CDR3 is CASRNAGTYGYTF. For the CDR3, the DNA is TGTGCCAGCAGGAATGCCGGGACATACGGCTACACCTTC.

This clone has just a few counts. The chain couples TRBV29-1 to TRBJ2-1, with D perhaps TRBD2 (6 bases). Looked up from germline, CDR1 is SQVTM and CDR2 is ANQGSEA. Deletions cut 5 bases from V and 0 bases from J, with 14 bases between. The CDR3 consists of 15 residues. The CDR3 DNA reads TGCAGCGTTTCTCCTGGGGGGAGCTCCTACAATGAGCAGTTCTTC. It is translated as CSVSPGGSSYNEQFF.

This chain uses TRBV4-2 with TRBJ2-7; TRBD1 matches 10 bases. Germline V gives CDR1 LGHNA, CDR2 YNFKEQ. J was trimmed by 3 bases and V by 3 bases; bases with no gene match: 17. The CDR3 runs 19 residues. Here the CDR3 reads CASSQGTGTGVLPDYEQYF. The CDR3 DNA reads as TGTGCCAGCAGCCAGGGGACCGGGACAGGGGTTCTACCGGACTACGAGCAGTACTTC.

The V and J genes are TRBV6-5 and TRBJ2-7, with 10 bases lining up with TRBD1. The length of the CDR3 is 14 residues. V was pared by 5 bases and J by 2 bases, with 3 bases of the junction left unmatched. The V gene's germline CDR1 is MNHEY and CDR2 SVGAGI. CDR3 sequence (DNA): TGTGCCAGCAGTCGGACAGGGGGTACCTACGAGCAGTACTTC. As protein: CASSRTGGTYEQYF.

The chain is built from TRBV29-1 and TRBJ2-2; D perhaps matches TRBD2 (5 bases). Germline CDR1 and CDR2: SQVTM and ANQGSEA. The CDR3 totals 15 residues. V was cut by 1 base and J by 1 base, with 10 bases left in between. The CDR3 DNA sequence: TGCAGCGTTGAAGGGACGGAGGAGAACACCGGGGAGCTGTTTTTT. It translates to CSVEGTEENTGELFF.

This clone was seen only a few times. CDR3 amino acids: CATSRRLIADPNNEQFF. DNA of the CDR3: TGTGCCACCAGCAGGCGACTTATAGCGGATCCTAACAATGAGCAGTTCTTC. The chain employs TRBV15 and TRBJ2-1; D possibly corresponds to TRBD2 (6 bases). The V and J ends lost 3 bases and 5 bases respectively, with 20 bases between them. Germline-derived CDR1 and CDR2 are LNHNV and YYDKDF (reference sequence). The CDR3 sequence is 17 residues long.

In this sample, this clone turned up a few times. This rearrangement joins TRBV28 to TRBJ2-5; 13 bases map to TRBD2. The DNA end is more similar to TRBJ2-7, so the J call may be wrong. The CDR3 has 15 residues. Per the germline V gene, CDR1 is MDHEN and CDR2 is SYDVKM. The CDR3 nucleotides read TGTGCCAGCAGTCGGACTAGCGGGGGTTTCTACGAGCAGTACTTC. Translation: CASSRTSGGFYEQYF.

The chain links TRBV27 to TRBJ2-3; 13 positions match TRBD2. Unmatched junction bases numbered 12, after V lost 6 bases and J lost 0 bases. The length of the CDR3 is 19 residues. Germline V gene sequence: CDR1 MNHEY, CDR2 SMNVEV (reference sequence). CDR3 bases: TGTGCCAGCAGCCCAACAGGACTAGCGGGGGCCCCTAGCACAGATACGCAGTATTTT. Amino acid sequence: CASSPTGLAGAPSTDTQYF.

In this sample, this clone turned up once. This chain uses TRBV9 with TRBJ2-3; 7 bases agree with TRBD2. The germline V gene encodes CDR1 SGDLS and CDR2 YYNGEE. J lost 8 bases, V lost 4 bases, and 19 bases had no gene match. The CDR3 has 17 residues. CDR3 loop: CASSPVGGLGATGTQYF. The CDR3 DNA is TGTGCCAGCAGCCCAGTGGGAGGGTTAGGGGCCACGGGTACGCAGTATTTT.